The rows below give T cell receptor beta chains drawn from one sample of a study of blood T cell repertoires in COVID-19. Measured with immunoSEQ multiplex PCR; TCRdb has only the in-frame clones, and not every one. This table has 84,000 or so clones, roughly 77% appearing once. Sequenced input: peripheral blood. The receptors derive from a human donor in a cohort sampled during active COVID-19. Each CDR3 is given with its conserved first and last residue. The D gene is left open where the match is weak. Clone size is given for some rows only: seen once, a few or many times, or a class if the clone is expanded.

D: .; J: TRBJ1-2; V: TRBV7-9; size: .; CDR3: CASSLQGSGYTF; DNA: TGTGCCAGCAGCCTCCAGGGCTCTGGCTACACCTTC
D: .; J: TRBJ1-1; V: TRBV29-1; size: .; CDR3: CSVESAGRANTEAFF; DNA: TGCAGCGTCGAGTCGGCGGGGCGGGCCAACACTGAAGCTTTCTTT
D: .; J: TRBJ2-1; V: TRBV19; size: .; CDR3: CASTAYNEQFF; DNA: TGTGCCAGTACCGCCTACAATGAGCAGTTCTTC
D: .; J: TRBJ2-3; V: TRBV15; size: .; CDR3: CATSRGDGGTDTQYF; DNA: TGTGCCACCAGCAGAGGGGATGGGGGGACAGATACGCAGTATTTT
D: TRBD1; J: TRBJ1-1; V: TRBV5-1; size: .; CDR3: CASSQGQGAAYDTEAFF; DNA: TGCGCCAGCAGCCAGGGACAGGGGGCGGCATATGACACTGAAGCTTTCTTT
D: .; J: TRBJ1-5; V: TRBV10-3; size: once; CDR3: CAITSGNNQPQHF; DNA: TGTGCCATCACTAGCGGGAACAATCAGCCCCAGCATTTT
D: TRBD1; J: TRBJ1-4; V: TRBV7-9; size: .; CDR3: CASSLPTGRKLFF; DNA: TGTGCCAGCAGCCTACCGACAGGGCGAAAACTGTTTTTT
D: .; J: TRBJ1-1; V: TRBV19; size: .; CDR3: CASKAGTFPDTEAFF; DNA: TGTGCCAGTAAAGCGGGGACTTTCCCGGACACTGAAGCTTTCTTT
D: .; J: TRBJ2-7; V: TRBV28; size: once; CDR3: CASSRFGEQYF; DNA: TGTGCCAGCAGCCGCTTCGGGGAGCAGTACTTC
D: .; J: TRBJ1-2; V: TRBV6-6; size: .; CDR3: CASRKGGADGYTF; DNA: TGTGCCAGCCGCAAGGGGGGGGCCGATGGCTACACCTTC
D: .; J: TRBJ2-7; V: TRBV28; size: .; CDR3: CASSPLGGATLGEQYF; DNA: TGTGCCAGCAGTCCCTTAGGAGGGGCCACGTTAGGCGAGCAGTACTTC
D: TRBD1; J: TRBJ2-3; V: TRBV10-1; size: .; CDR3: CASSESGTGTDTQYF; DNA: TGCGCCAGCAGTGAGTCTGGGACAGGGACAGATACGCAGTATTTT
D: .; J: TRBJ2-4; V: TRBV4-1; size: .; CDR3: CASSHPRHLLNIQYF; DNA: TGCGCCAGCAGCCACCCGAGACATTTACTAAACATTCAGTACTTC
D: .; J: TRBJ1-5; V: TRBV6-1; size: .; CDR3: CASSEWPIGRGGNQPQHF; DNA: TGTGCCAGCAGTGAATGGCCTATCGGGAGGGGCGGCAATCAGCCCCAGCATTTT
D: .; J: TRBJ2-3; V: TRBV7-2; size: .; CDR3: CASSLVFLDTQYF; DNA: TGTGCCAGCAGCTTAGTGTTCCTAGATACGCAGTATTTT
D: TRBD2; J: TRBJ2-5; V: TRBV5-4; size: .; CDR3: CASSAGGGLRQETQYF; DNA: TGTGCCAGCAGCGCCGGGGGGGGGTTGAGGCAAGAGACCCAGTACTTC
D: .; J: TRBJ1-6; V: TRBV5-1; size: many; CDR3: CASSPGRDNSPLHF; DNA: TGCGCCAGCAGCCCGGGGAGGGATAATTCACCCCTCCACTTT
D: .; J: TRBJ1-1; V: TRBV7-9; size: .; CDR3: CASSELGGTEAFF; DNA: TGTGCCAGCAGCGAGCTTGGGGGGACTGAAGCTTTCTTT
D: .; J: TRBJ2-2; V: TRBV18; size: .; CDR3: CASSHREYTGELFF; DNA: TGTGCCAGCTCTCACAGGGAATACACCGGGGAGCTGTTTTTT
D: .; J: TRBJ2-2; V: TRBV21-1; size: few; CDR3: CASSTGPTGELFF; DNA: TGTGCCAGCAGTACAGGACCCACCGGGGAGCTGTTTTTT
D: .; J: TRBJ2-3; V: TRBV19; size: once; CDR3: CASRWAGVTDTQYF; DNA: TGTGCCAGTCGCTGGGCAGGGGTAACAGATACGCAGTATTTT
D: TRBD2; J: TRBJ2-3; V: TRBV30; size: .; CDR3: CAWSVAGGGTQYF; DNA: TGTGCCTGGAGCGTAGCCGGGGGGGGTACGCAGTATTTT
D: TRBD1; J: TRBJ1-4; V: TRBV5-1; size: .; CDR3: CASSLTGQGGNEKLFF; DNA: TGCGCCAGCAGCTTAACTGGACAGGGAGGTAATGAAAAACTGTTTTTT
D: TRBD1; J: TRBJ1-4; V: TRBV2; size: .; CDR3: CASSPDRGGEKLFF; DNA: TGTGCCAGCAGCCCAGACAGGGGAGGGGAAAAACTGTTTTTT
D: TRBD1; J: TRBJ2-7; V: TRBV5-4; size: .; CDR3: CASRRRQGRTEQYF; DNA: TGTGCCAGCAGACGCAGACAGGGTCGGACGGAGCAGTACTTC
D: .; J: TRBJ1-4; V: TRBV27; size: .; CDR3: CASSLSAVTNEKLFF; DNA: TGTGCCAGCAGTTTATCGGCAGTCACTAATGAAAAACTGTTTTTT
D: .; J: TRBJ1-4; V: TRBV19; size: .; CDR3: CASSPAAPREKLFF; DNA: TGTGCCAGTAGCCCGGCGGCCCCTAGGGAAAAACTGTTTTTT
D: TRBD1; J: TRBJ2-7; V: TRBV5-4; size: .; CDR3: CASSSRDRGNEQYF; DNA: TGTGCCAGCAGCTCCCGGGACAGGGGTAACGAGCAGTACTTC
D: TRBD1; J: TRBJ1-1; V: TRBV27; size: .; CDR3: CASSWDSRRNTEAFF; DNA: TGTGCCAGCAGTTGGGACAGTAGGAGGAACACTGAAGCTTTCTTT
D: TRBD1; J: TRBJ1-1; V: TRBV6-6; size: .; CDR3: CASSLKTGATEAFF; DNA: TGTGCCAGCAGTTTAAAGACAGGGGCCACTGAAGCTTTCTTT
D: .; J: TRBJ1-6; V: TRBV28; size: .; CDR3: CASTRGLSNSPLHF; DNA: TGTGCCAGCACCCGAGGGCTTTCCAATTCACCCCTCCACTTT
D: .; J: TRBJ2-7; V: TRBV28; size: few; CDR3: CASSRVSRSYEQYF; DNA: TGTGCCAGCAGCCGCGTATCGAGATCCTACGAGCAGTACTTC
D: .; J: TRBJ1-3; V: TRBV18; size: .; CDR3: CASSPLEQAVPGNTIYF; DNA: TGTGCCAGCTCACCTCTAGAACAGGCAGTACCTGGAAACACCATATATTTT
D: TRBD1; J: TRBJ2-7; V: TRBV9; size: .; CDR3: CASSVATGVIYEQYF; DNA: TGTGCCAGCAGCGTAGCTACAGGGGTTATCTACGAGCAGTACTTC
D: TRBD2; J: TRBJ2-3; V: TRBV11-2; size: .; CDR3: CASSSLAGGITDTQYF; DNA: TGTGCCAGCAGCTCGCTAGCGGGGGGTATCACAGATACGCAGTATTTT
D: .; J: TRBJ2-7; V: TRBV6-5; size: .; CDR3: CASTSGWRAPYEQYF; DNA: TGTGCCAGCACTTCCGGCTGGAGGGCCCCCTACGAGCAGTACTTC
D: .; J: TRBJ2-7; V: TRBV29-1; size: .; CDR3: CSVEVGIDEQYF; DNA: TGCAGCGTTGAAGTCGGGATAGACGAGCAGTACTTC
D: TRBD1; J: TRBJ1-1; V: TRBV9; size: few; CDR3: CASTPTGANTEAFF; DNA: TGTGCCAGCACACCGACAGGGGCGAACACTGAAGCTTTCTTT
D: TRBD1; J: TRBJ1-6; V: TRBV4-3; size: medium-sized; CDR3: CASKGQGDSPLHF; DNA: TGCGCCAGCAAGGGACAGGGAGATTCACCCCTCCACTTT
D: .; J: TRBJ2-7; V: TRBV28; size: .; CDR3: CASSLDIAYEQYF; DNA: TGTGCCAGCAGTTTAGACATCGCCTACGAGCAGTACTTC
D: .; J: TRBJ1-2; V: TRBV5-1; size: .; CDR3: CASSSFRDTFYGYTF; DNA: TGCGCCAGCAGTTCGTTCCGGGACACCTTCTATGGCTACACCTTC
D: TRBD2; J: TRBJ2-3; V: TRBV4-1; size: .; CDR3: CASARSSETSMKGQDTQYF; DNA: TGCGCCAGTGCGCGCTCGTCTGAGACTAGCATGAAAGGGCAAGATACGCAGTATTTT
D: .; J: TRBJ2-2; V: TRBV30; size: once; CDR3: CAWRKGQNTGELFF; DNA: TGTGCCTGGAGGAAAGGACAGAACACCGGGGAGCTGTTTTTT
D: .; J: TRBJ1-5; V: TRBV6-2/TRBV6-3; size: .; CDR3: CASSPRVNQPQHF; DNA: TGTGCCAGCAGTCCCAGGGTTAATCAGCCCCAGCATTTT
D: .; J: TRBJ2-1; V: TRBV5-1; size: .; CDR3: CASSLAGRLSSYNEQFF; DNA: TGCGCCAGCAGCTTGGCCGGCAGGCTCAGCTCCTACAATGAGCAGTTCTTC
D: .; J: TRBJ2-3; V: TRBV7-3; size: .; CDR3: CASSFATGTDTQYF; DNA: TGTGCCAGCAGCTTTGCGACAGGCACAGATACGCAGTATTTT
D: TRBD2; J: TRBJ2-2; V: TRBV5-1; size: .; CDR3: CASSLVWVQRGANTGELFF; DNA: TGCGCCAGCAGCTTGGTCTGGGTCCAGCGGGGGGCAAACACCGGGGAGCTGTTTTTT
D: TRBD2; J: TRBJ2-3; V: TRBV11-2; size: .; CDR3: CASSSQGLAGVADTQYF; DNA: TGTGCCAGCAGCTCCCAGGGGCTAGCGGGGGTGGCAGATACGCAGTATTTT
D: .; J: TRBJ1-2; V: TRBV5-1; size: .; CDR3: CASSLEGREGGYTF; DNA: TGCGCCAGCAGCTTGGAAGGCAGGGAGGGTGGCTACACCTTC
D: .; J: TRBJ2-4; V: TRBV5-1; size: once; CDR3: CASSLRGLAKNIQYF; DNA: TGCGCCAGCAGCTTAAGGGGACTAGCCAAAAACATTCAGTACTTC
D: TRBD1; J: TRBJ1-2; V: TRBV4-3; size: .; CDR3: CASSQDRDRGSFGGYTF; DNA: TGCGCCAGCAGCCAAGATAGGGACAGGGGTAGCTTCGGGGGCTACACCTTC
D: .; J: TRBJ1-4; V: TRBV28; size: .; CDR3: CASSSAGARNEKLFF; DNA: TGTGCCAGCAGTTCGGCAGGGGCACGGAATGAAAAACTGTTTTTT
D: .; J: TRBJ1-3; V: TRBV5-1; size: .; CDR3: CASSLAAGDGNTIYF; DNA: TGCGCCAGCAGCTTGGCGGCAGGGGATGGAAACACCATATATTTT